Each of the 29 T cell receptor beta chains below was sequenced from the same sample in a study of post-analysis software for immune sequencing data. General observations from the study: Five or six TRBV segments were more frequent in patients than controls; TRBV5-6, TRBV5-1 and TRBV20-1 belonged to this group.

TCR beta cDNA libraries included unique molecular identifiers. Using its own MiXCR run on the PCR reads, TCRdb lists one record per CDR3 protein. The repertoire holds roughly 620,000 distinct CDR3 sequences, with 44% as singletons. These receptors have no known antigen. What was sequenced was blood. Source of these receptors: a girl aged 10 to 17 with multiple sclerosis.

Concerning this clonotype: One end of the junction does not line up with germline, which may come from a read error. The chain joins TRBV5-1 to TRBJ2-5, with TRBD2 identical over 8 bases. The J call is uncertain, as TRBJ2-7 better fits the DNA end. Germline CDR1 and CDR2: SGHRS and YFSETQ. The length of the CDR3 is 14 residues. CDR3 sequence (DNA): TGCGCCTGCAGCTTGGCCGGGACTAGTCCCGAGCAGTACTTC. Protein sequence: CACSLAGTSPEQYF.

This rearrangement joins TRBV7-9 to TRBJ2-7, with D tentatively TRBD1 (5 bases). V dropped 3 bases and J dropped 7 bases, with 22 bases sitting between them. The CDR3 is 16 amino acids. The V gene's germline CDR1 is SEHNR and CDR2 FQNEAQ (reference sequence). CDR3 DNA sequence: TGTGCCAGCAGCTTGTCCGGTGGAACAGGCTCTGGGGAGCAGTACTTC. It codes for CASSLSGGTGSGEQYF.

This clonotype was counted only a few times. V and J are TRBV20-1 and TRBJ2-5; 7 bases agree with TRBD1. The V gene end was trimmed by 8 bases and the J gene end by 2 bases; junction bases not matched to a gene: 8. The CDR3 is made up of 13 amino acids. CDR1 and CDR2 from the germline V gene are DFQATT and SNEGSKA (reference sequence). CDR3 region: CSLGQTFQETQYF. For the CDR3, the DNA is TGCAGTTTGGGACAGACTTTTCAAGAGACCCAGTACTTC.

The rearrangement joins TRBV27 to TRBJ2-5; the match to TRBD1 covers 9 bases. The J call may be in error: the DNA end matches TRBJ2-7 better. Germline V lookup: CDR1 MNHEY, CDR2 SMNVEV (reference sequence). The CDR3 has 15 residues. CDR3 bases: TGTGCCAGCAGTCTGCGTCCCGGGACAGGGTCCGAGCAGTACTTC. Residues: CASSLRPGTGSEQYF.

CDR3 nucleotide sequence: TGCAGCTTAGGACAGGTCTACAATGAGCAGTTCTTC. It yields the protein CSLGQVYNEQFF. The gene calls are TRBV20-1 and TRBJ2-1; 7 positions agree with TRBD1. The CDR3 length is 12 residues. Germline lookup yields CDR1 DFQATT and CDR2 SNEGSKA (reference sequence).

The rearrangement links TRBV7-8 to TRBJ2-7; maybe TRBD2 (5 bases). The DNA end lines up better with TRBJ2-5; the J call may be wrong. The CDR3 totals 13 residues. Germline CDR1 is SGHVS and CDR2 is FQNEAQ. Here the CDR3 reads CASSSSHEGTQYF. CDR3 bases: TGTGCCAGCAGCTCGAGCCACGAGGGGACCCAGTACTTC.

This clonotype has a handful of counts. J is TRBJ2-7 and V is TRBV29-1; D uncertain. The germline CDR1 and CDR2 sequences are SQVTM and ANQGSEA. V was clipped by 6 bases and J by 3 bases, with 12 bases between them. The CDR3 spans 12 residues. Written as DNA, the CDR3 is TGCAGCGTGGCGCAGTACAGCTACGAGCAGTACTTC. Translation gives CSVAQYSYEQYF.

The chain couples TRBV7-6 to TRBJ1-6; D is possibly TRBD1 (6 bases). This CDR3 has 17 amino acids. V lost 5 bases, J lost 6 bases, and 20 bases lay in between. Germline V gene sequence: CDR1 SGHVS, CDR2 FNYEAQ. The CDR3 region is CASSQGQSGAINSPLHF. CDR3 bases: TGTGCCAGCAGCCAGGGACAATCAGGGGCCATTAATTCACCCCTCCACTTT.

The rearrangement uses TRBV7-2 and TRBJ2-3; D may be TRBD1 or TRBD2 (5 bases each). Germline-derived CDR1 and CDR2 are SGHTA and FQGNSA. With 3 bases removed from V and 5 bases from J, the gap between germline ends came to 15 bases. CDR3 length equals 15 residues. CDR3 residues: CASSLRGTGEDTQYF. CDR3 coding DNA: TGTGCCAGCAGCTTGAGGGGCACAGGAGAAGATACGCAGTATTTT.

CDR3 protein: CASKVGGYEQYF. DNA for the CDR3: TGTGCCAGCAAGGTAGGAGGATACGAGCAGTACTTC. The V gene is TRBV6-1, the J gene TRBJ2-5, with a possible D match to TRBD2 (5 bases). TRBJ2-7 explains the end of the DNA better; the J call may be wrong. CDR1 is MNHNS, CDR2 SASEGT, per germline. The CDR3 has 12 amino acids.

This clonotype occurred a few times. The CDR3: CASSFLRRPYEQYF. CDR3 bases: TGTGCCAGCAGTTTTTTAAGAAGGCCTTACGAGCAGTACTTC. The J gene is TRBJ2-7, the V gene TRBV28; no firm D call. V dropped 3 bases and J dropped 4 bases, with 13 bases sitting between them. Per the germline V gene, CDR1 is MDHEN and CDR2 is SYDVKM. The CDR3 consists of 14 residues.

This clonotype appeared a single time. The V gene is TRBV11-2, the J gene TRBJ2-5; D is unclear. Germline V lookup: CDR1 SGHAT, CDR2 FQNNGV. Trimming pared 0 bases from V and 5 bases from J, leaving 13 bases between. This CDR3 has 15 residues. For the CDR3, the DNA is TGTGCCAGCAGCTTAGATCCTCACCCTGACGAGACCCAGTACTTC. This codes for CASSLDPHPDETQYF.

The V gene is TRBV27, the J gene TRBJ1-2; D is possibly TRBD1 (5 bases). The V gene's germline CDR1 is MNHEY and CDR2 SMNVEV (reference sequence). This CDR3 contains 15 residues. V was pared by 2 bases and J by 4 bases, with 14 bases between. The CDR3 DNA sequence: TGTGCCAGCAGTTTAGGGGCAGGGAAGACCTATGGCTACACCTTC. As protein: CASSLGAGKTYGYTF.

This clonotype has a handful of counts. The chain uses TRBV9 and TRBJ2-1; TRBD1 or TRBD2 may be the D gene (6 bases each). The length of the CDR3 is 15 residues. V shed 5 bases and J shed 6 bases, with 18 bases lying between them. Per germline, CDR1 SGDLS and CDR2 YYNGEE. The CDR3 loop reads CASSSFRGRLNEQFF. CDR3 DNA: TGTGCCAGCAGTTCATTCCGGGGGCGCCTCAATGAGCAGTTCTTC.

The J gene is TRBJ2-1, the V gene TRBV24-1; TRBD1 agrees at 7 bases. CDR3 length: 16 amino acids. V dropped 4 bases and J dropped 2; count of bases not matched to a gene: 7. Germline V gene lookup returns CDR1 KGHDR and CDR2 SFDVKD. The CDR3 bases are TGTGCCACCAGTGAGCCGCGACAGGGACCCTACAATGAGCAGTTCTTC. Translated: CATSEPRQGPYNEQFF.

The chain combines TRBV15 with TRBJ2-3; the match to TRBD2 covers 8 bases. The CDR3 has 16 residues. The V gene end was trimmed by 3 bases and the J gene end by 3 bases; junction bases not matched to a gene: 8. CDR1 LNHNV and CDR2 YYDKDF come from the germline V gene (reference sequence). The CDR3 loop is CATSSVRGGGTDTQYF. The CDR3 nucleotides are TGTGCCACCAGCAGCGTTCGGGGGGGTGGAACAGATACGCAGTATTTT.

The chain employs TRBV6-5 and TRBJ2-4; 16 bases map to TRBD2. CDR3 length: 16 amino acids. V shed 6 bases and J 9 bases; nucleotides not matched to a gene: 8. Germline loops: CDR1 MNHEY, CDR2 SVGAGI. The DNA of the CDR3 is TGTGCCAGCAGGGGGACTAGCGGGGGGGCCTTTATCATTCAGTACTTC. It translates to CASRGTSGGAFIIQYF.

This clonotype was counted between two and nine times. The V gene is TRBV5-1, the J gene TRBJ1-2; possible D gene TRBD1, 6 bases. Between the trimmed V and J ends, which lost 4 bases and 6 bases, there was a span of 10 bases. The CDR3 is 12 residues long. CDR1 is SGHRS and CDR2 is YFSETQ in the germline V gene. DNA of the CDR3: TGCGCCAGCAGCACGGACAGTCATGGCTACACCTTC. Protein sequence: CASSTDSHGYTF.

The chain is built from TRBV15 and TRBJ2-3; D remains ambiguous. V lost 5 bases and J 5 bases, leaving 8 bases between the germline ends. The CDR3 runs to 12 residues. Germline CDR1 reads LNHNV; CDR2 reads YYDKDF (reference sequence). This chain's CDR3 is CATSPPVDTQYF. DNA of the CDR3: TGTGCCACCAGCCCCCCGGTAGATACGCAGTATTTT.

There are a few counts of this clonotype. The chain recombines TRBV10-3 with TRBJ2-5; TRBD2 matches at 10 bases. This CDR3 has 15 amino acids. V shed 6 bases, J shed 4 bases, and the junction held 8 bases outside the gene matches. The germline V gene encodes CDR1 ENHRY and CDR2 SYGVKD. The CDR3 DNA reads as TGTGCCATCAGCCCCGGGACTAGCGATAGAGAGACCCAGTACTTC. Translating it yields CAISPGTSDRETQYF.

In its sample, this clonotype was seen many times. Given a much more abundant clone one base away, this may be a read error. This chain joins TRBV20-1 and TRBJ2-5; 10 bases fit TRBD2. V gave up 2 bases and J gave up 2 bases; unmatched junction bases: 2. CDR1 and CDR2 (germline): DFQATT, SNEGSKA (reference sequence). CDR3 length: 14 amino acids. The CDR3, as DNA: TGCAGTGCTAGACGAGCGGGGGGGCAAGAGACCCAGTACTTC. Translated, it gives CSARRAGGQETQYF.

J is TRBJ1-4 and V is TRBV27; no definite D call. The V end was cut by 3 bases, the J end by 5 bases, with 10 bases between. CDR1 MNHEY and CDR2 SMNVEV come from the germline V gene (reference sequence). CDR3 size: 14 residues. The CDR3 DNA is TGTGCCAGCAGTTTCTTGGGGAAAAATGAAAAACTGTTTTTT. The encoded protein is CASSFLGKNEKLFF. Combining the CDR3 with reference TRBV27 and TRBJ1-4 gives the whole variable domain EAQVTQNPRYLITVTGKKLTVTCSQNMNHEYMSWYRQDPGLGLRQIYYSMNVEVTDKGDVPEGYKVSRKEKRNFPLILESPSPNQTSLYFCASSFLGKNEKLFFGSGTQLSVL.

The CDR3 is CSFWGSSEEGNEQFF. CDR3 nucleotide sequence: TGCAGCTTTTGGGGTTCTAGCGAGGAGGGGAATGAGCAGTTCTTC. The V call is TRBV29-1, the J call TRBJ2-1; D possibly corresponds to TRBD2 (6 bases). CDR1 is SQVTM, CDR2 ANQGSEA, per germline. The CDR3 is made up of 15 amino acids. V was shortened by 8 bases and J by 7 bases, with 24 bases between the two germline ends.

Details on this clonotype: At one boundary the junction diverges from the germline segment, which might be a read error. The CDR3 loop reads CASSLEGYQETQYF. In DNA form, the CDR3 reads TGTGCCAGCAGTTTAGAAGGGTACCAAGAGACCCAGTACTTC. This sequence joins TRBV5-1 and TRBJ2-5; no clear D gene. Germline lookup yields CDR1 SGHRS and CDR2 YFSETQ. This CDR3 has 14 residues.

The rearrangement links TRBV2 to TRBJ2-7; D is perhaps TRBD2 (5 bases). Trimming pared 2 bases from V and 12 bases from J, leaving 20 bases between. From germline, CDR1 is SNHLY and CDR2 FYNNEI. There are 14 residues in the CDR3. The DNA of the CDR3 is TGTGCCAGCAGTGAATTGGTGACAACGACTAAAGGGTACTTC. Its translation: CASSELVTTTKGYF.

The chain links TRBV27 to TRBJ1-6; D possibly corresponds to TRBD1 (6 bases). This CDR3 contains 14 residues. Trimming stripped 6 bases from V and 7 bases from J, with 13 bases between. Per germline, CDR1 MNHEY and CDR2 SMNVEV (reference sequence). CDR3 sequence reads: CASRPGHLNSPLHF. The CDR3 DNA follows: TGTGCCAGCAGGCCGGGACATTTAAATTCACCCCTCCACTTT.

CDR3 in DNA: TGCAGTGCCGCCCCGGGAGGGACGACTGAAGCTTTCTTT. This sequence encodes CSAAPGGTTEAFF. The chain recombines TRBV20-1 with TRBJ1-1; TRBD1 might be the D (5 bases). The CDR3 sequence is 13 residues long. Per the germline V gene, CDR1 is DFQATT and CDR2 is SNEGSKA (reference sequence). V dropped 6 bases and J dropped 5 bases, with 16 bases sitting between them.

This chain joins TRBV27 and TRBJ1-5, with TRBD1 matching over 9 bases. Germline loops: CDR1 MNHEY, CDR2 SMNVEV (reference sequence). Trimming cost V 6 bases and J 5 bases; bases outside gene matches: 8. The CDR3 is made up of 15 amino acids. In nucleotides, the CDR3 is TGTGCCAGCAGCCCAGACAGGGGGTTTGATCAGCCCCAGCATTTT. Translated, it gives CASSPDRGFDQPQHF.

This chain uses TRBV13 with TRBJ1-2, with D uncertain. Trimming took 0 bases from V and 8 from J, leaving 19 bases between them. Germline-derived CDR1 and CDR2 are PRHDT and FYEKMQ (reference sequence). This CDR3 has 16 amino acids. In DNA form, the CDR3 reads TGTGCCAGCAGCTTAGGGCTAGCCTACGCTGTCTCGGGCTACACCTTC. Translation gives CASSLGLAYAVSGYTF.